Only one count was recorded for the clone carrying this T cell receptor (beta chain). The sample comes from a study of CD8 T cells in Susac syndrome. The CDR3 loop spans 13 amino acids. V was shortened by 4 bases and J by 1 base, with 8 bases between the two germline ends. Germline V gene lookup returns CDR1 SGDLS and CDR2 YYNGEE. Isolation of CD8+ and CD4+ T cells was performed negatively, whereas enrichment of TEMRA cells was done by FACS. RNA in amounts of about 0.5 to 1 ug was reverse transcribed with random hexamers. immunoSEQ multiplex PCR amplified TCR beta CDR3 across 54 Vbeta, 13 Jbeta. TCRdb reprocessed the immunoSEQ multiplex PCR reads via MiXCR and lists one record per CDR3 protein. The sample holds about 150,000 distinct CDR3 sequences; about 94% are singletons and the top ten take around 0.21%.

Sample: CD8+ T cells from PBMCs. This chain links TRBV9 with TRBJ1-1; D is undetermined. The TCR was taken from a human donor with multiple sclerosis. As DNA, the CDR3 is TGTGCCAGCAGCCTAGATTCGAACACTGAAGCTTTCTTT. Its protein product is CASSLDSNTEAFF.